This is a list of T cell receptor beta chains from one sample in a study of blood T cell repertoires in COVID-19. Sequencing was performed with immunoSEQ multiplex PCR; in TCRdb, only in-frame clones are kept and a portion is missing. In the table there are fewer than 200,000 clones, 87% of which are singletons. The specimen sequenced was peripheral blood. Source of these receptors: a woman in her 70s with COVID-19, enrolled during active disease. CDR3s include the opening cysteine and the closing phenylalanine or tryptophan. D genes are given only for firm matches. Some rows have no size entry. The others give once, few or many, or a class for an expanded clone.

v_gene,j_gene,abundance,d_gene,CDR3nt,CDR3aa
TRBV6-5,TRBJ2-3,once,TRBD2,TGTGCCAGCAGTTTCAGACTAGCGGGAAGCACAGATACGCAGTATTTT,CASSFRLAGSTDTQYF
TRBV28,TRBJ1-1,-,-,TGTGCCAGCGAACAGGTTAACACTGAAGCTTTCTTT,CASEQVNTEAFF
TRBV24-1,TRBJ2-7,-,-,TGTGCCACCAGTGACTCCGGGAGCTCCTACGAGCAGTACTTC,CATSDSGSSYEQYF
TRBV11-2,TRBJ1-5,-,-,TGTGCCAGCAGCTCCCAAAATCAGCCCCAGCATTTT,CASSSQNQPQHF
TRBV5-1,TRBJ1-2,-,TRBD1,TGCGCCAGCAGCCGGGACAGGCTCTATGGCTACACCTTC,CASSRDRLYGYTF
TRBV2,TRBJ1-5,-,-,TGTGCCAGCAGTGAAGCGCTTATAACACAGCCCCAGCATTTT,CASSEALITQPQHF
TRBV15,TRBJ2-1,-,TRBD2,TGTGCCACCAGCAGAGACGGCGGGAGCTACAATGAGCAGTTCTTC,CATSRDGGSYNEQFF
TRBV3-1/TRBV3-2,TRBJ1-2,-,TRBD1,TGTGCCAGCAGCCCACGACAGGGCCGGGATGGCTACACCTTC,CASSPRQGRDGYTF
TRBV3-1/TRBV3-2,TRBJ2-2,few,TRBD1,TGTGCCAGCGCCCGGACAGGGATCGGCACCGGGGAGCTGTTTTTT,CASARTGIGTGELFF
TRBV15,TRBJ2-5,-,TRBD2,TGTGCCACCAGCAGGGGACTAGCGGGAGGAGAGACCCAGTACTTC,CATSRGLAGGETQYF
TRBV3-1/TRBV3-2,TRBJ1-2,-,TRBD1,TGTGCCAGCAGCCAGAGCGGGGACAGGGGCAGTGGCTACACCTTC,CASSQSGDRGSGYTF
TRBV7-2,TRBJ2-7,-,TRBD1,TGTGCCAGCACCCTTACCGGGACAGGGGGTTTTTACGAGCAGTACTTC,CASTLTGTGGFYEQYF
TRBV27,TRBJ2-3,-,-,TGTGCCAGCAGTTTTAGGGGTATTACAGGACACACAGATACGCAGTATTTT,CASSFRGITGHTDTQYF
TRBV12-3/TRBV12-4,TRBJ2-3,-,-,TGTGCCAGCCGAGGCGAAAGCACAGATACGCAGTATTTT,CASRGESTDTQYF
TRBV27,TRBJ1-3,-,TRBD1,TGTGCCAGCAGTTCGCGACCCATGGACAGGGTGGAAGGAAACACCATATATTTT,CASSSRPMDRVEGNTIYF
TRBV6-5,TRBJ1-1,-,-,TGTGCCAGCAGTTACTCAGGCGGGAGAAACACTGAAGCTTTCTTT,CASSYSGGRNTEAFF
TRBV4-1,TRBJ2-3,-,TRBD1,TGCGCCAGCAGCCACCCCGGACAGGGGGCAGATACGCAGTATTTT,CASSHPGQGADTQYF
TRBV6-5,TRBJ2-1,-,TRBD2,TGTGCCAGCAGGACTAGCGGGAGGGTATATGAGCAGTTCTTC,CASRTSGRVYEQFF
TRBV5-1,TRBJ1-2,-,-,TGCGCCAGCAGCTTCGACAGTAACTATGGCTACACCTTC,CASSFDSNYGYTF
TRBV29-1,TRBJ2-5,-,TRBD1,TGCAGCGTACGACAGGGACGGGAGACCCAGTACTTC,CSVRQGRETQYF
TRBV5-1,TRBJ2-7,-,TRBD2,TGCGCCAGCAGCCTGGGACTAGCGGGCGTTTACGAGCAGTACTTC,CASSLGLAGVYEQYF
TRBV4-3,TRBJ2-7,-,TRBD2,TGCGCCAGCAGCCAAGGTAGCGGGAGGGCCTCGCGTTACGAGCAGTACTTC,CASSQGSGRASRYEQYF
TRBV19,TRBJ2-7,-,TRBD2,TGTGCCAGTAGTATGGCGGCTAGCGGGAGGGCCTACGAGCAGTACTTC,CASSMAASGRAYEQYF
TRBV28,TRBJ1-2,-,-,TGTGCCAGCACTCTCGGCTGGGGGGGCCCCTATGGCTACACCTTC,CASTLGWGGPYGYTF
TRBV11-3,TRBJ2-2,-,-,TGTGCCAGCAGCGAGGGGACATCGGGCGGGGAGCTGTTTTTT,CASSEGTSGGELFF
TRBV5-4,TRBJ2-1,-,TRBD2,TGTGCCAGCAGTCCCGGGACTAGTCCCTACAATGAGCAGTTCTTC,CASSPGTSPYNEQFF